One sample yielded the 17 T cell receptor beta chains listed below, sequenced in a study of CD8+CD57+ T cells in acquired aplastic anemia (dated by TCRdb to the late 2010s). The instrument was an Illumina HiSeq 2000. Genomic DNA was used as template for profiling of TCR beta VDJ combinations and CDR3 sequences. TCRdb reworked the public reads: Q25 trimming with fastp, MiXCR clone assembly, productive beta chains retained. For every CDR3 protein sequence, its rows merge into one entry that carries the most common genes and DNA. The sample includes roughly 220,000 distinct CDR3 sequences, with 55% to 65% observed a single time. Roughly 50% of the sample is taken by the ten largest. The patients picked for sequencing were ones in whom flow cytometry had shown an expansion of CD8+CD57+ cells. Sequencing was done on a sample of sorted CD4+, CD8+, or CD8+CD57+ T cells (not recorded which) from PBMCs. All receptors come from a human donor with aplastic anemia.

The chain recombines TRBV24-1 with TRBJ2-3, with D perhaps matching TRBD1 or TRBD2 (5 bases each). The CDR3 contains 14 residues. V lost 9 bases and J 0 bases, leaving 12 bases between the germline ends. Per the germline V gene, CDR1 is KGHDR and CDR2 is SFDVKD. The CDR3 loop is CATRGRQSTDTQYF. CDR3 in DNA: TGTGCCACCCGGGGTAGACAGAGCACAGATACGCAGTATTTT.

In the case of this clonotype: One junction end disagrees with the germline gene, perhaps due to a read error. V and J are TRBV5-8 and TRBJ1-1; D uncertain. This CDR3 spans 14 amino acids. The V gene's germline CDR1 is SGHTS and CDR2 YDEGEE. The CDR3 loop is CASSPGRGLAEAFF. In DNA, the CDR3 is TGCGCCAGCAGCCCCGGTAGAGGTTTGGCTGAAGCTTTCTTT.

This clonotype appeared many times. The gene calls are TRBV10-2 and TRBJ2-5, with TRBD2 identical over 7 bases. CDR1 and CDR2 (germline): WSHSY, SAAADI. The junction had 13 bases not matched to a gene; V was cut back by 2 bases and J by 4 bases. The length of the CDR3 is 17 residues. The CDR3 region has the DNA TGCGCCAGCAGTGAGCCTAGGTCCGGGGGGACCCGAGAGACCCAGTACTTC. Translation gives CASSEPRSGGTRETQYF.

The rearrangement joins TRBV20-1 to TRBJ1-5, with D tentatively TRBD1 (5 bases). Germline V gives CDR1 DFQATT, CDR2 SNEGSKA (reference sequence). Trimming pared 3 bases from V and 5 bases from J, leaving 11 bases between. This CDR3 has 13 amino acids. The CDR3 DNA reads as TGCAGTGCTAGTTGGGGCACGGATCAGCCCCAGCATTTT. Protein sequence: CSASWGTDQPQHF.

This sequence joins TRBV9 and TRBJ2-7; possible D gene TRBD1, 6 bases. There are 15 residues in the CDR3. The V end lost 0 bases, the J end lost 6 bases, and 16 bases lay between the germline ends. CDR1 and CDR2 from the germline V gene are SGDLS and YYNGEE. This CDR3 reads CASSVGGYLGGEQYF. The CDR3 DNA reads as TGTGCCAGCAGCGTAGGCGGCTACCTAGGGGGCGAGCAGTACTTC.

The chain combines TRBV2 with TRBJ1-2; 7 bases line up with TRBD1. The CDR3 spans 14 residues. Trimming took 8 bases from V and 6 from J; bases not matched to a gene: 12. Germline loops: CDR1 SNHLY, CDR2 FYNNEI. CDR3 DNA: TGTGCCAGCGAGGGACAGTCTGGGGGGGATGGCTACACCTTC. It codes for CASEGQSGGDGYTF.

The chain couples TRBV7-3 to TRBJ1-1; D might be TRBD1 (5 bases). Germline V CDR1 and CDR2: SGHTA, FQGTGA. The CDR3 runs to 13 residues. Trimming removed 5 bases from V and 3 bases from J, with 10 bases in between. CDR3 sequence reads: CASSMDTDTEAFF. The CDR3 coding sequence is TGTGCCAGCAGCATGGACACGGACACTGAAGCTTTCTTT.

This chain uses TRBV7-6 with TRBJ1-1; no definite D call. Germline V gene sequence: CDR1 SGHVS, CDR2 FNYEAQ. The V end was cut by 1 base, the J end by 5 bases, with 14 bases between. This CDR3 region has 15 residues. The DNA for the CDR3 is TGTGCCAGCAGCTTAGGGTCTGGGATGAGAACTGAAGCTTTCTTT. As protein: CASSLGSGMRTEAFF.

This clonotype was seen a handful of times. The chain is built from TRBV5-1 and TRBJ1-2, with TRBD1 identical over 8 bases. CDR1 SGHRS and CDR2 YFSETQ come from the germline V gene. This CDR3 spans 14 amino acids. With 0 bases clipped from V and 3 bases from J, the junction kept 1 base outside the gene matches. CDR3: CASSLAGGDYGYTF. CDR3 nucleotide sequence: TGCGCCAGCAGCTTGGCAGGGGGCGACTATGGCTACACCTTC.

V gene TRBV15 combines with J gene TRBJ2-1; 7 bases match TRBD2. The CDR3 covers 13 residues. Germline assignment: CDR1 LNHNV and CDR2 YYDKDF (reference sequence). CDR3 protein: CATGGLSYNEQFF. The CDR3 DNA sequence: TGTGCGACGGGAGGCTTATCCTACAATGAGCAGTTCTTC. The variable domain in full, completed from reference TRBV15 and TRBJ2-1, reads DAMVIQNPRYQVTQFGKPVTLSCSQTLNHNVMYWYQQKSSQAPKLLFHYYDKDFNNEADTPDNFQSRRPNTSFCFLDIRSPGLGDTAMYLCATGGLSYNEQFFGPGTRLTVL.

CDR3 region: CATSRGQGSMNEAFF. Here the CDR3 DNA reads TGTGCCACCAGCAGAGGTCAGGGTTCGATGAATGAAGCTTTCTTT. The genes are TRBV15 and TRBJ1-1, with D perhaps TRBD1 (5 bases). CDR1 is LNHNV, CDR2 YYDKDF, per germline (reference sequence). Trimming pared 1 base from V and 7 bases from J, leaving 16 bases between. The CDR3 covers 15 residues.

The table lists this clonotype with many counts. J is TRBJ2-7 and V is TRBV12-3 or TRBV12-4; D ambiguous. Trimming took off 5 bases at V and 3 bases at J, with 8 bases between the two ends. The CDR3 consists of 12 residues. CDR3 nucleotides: TGTGCCAGCAGTCCCGGAAGCTACGAGCAGTACTTC. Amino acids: CASSPGSYEQYF.

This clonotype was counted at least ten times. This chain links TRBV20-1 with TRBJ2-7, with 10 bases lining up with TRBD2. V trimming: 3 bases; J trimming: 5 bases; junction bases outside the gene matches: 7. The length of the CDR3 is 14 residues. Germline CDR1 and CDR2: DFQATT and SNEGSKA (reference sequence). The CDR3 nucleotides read TGCAGTGCTAGGGGAGCGGGGGGGTGGAACGAGCAGTACTTC. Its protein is CSARGAGGWNEQYF.

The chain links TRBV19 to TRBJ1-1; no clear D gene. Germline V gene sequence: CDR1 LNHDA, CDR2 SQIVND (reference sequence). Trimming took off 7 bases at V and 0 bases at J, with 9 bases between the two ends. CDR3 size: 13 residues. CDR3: CASIGGLNTEAFF. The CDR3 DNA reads TGTGCCAGTATAGGCGGGTTGAACACTGAAGCTTTCTTT.

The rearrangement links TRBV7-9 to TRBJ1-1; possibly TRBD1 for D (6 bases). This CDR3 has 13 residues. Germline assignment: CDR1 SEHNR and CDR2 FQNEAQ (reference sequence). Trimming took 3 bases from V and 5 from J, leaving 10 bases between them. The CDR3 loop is CASSLEGVTEAFF. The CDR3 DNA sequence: TGTGCCAGCAGCTTGGAGGGGGTGACTGAAGCTTTCTTT.

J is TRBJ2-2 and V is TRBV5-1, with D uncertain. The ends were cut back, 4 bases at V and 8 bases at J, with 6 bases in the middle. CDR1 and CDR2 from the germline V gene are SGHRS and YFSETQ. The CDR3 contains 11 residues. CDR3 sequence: CASSLEGELFF. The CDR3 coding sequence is TGCGCCAGCAGCCTGGAGGGGGAGCTGTTTTTT.

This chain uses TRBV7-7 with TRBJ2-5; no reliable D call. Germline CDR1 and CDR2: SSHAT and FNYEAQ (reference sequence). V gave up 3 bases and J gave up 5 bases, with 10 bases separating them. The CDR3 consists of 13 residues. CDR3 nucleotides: TGTGCCAGCAGCTTCGGTGTGAGGGAGACCCAGTACTTC. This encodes CASSFGVRETQYF.